The entry below gives a single T cell receptor beta chain sequence along with its context. This clone's antigen is unknown. No base qualities exist here, and no much larger clone lies one base off it. All of the isolated RNA was reverse transcribed with the High Capacity cDNA Reverse Transcription Kit, so expressed TCRB transcripts were sequenced. Naive, central memory and regulatory T cell samples underwent deep immunoSEQ sequencing, averaging about 3.5 million total reads per sample. After sorted cells were lysed in RLT buffer, RNA was extracted with DNase-treated RNeasy Micro or Mini kits, with the choice depending on cell number. To prevent cross-contamination, every cell subset was processed on its own, while patient and healthy donor samples were processed together. TCRB sequences were amplified from cDNA with the immunoSEQ multiplex PCR, producing 87-bp fragments spanning the CDR3 region. Amplicons were sequenced on the Illumina HiSeq platform. Regarding the original processing steps: Synthetic template baselines were used to correct PCR bias computationally, reads within Hamming distance 2 were collapsed, and singletons that could not be merged were discarded. By aligning reads against IMGT, V, D and J genes, CDR3 length, and insertions or deletions at six rearrangement sites were assigned. Clonotype counts were normalized to sorted cell number within each subset before computing true diversity and Gini coefficients with the tcR R package. The overlap coefficient, calculated on TCRB nucleotide sequences, was used to quantify repertoire sharing. Here the immuneACCESS table is served through TCRdb, limited to in-frame sequences with V and J called. Missing clones are a known gap in these copies; in checked studies unresolved V genes cover under half, and the rest lacks a known reason. V, J and clone size are those of that table, while D and trimming were read from the DNA. For this sample there are some 300,000 clones; roughly 8% appear just once. The ten largest account for roughly 0.94% of the sample.

This sample is part of a study of beta chain features in type 1 diabetes (dated by TCRdb to the late 2010s). A note on the overall study: Mean age, gender distribution, total cell number and subset yield were not different between patients and healthy donors. A total of about 100,000,000 sorted cells were examined across all samples, and RNA yield correlated strongly with the number of cells per subset. Naive and central memory subsets were obtained from all 30 or so donors, but regulatory and stem cell-like memory subsets were isolated from only 8 patients and about 8 healthy donors. In the study, recently diagnosed type 1 diabetes patients and matched healthy donors were compared on the TCRB repertoires of their sorted circulating CD4+ T cell subsets. Here is what the overall study found, with its caveats: Because cDNA was sequenced instead of genomic DNA, activated cells with high expression could be over-represented, although the groups did not differ in activation or CD3 levels. At VDJ recombination sites, patients with type 1 diabetes made fewer insertions and deleted more nucleotides, a pattern implying thymic rearrangement abnormalities. Type 1 diabetes patients showed a moderate but significant shortening of TCRB CDR3 length in all four CD4+ subsets. Naive, central memory and regulatory TCRB repertoires appeared to be more similar among patients than among healthy donors. Shorter templates might be favored by PCR, yet because patient and control samples were amplified and corrected together, any such skew would affect both groups equally. Because the HLA sub-analyses included only small numbers of individuals, any influence of HLA type on TCRB rearrangement was left unresolved.

From the cysteine through the valine, the CDR3 covers 14 amino acids. The read is trimmed to its CDR3 DNA, 42 bases read in frame from base 1. CDR1 is given as SGHDN and CDR2 as FVKESK, both from the germline V gene. The germline ends are 11 bases apart after V is trimmed by 0 bases and J by 5 bases. From each donor, a single peripheral blood sample of about 116 mL on average was drawn into heparinised tubes. Using a panel that included CD45RO, CCR7, CD25, CD127, CD95 and CD27, naive, central memory, regulatory and stem cell-like memory CD4+ T cells were sorted on a BD FACSAria II. A purity above 98% was achieved for all sorted populations. PBMCs were isolated right away by Lymphoprep density gradient centrifugation and were stained directly, without culture. To minimize batch effects, samples were stained and sorted in pairs, one healthy donor with one patient per experiment.

The sample comprised central memory CD4+ T cells from blood. The chain is made from TRBV14 and TRBJ2-7, with no D gene named confidently. The sequence was collected from a woman under 30 in good health. The nucleotide sequence is TGTGCCAGCAGCCAAGATTCGAACCAACACGAGCAGTACGTC. It codes for CASSQDSNQHEQYV.